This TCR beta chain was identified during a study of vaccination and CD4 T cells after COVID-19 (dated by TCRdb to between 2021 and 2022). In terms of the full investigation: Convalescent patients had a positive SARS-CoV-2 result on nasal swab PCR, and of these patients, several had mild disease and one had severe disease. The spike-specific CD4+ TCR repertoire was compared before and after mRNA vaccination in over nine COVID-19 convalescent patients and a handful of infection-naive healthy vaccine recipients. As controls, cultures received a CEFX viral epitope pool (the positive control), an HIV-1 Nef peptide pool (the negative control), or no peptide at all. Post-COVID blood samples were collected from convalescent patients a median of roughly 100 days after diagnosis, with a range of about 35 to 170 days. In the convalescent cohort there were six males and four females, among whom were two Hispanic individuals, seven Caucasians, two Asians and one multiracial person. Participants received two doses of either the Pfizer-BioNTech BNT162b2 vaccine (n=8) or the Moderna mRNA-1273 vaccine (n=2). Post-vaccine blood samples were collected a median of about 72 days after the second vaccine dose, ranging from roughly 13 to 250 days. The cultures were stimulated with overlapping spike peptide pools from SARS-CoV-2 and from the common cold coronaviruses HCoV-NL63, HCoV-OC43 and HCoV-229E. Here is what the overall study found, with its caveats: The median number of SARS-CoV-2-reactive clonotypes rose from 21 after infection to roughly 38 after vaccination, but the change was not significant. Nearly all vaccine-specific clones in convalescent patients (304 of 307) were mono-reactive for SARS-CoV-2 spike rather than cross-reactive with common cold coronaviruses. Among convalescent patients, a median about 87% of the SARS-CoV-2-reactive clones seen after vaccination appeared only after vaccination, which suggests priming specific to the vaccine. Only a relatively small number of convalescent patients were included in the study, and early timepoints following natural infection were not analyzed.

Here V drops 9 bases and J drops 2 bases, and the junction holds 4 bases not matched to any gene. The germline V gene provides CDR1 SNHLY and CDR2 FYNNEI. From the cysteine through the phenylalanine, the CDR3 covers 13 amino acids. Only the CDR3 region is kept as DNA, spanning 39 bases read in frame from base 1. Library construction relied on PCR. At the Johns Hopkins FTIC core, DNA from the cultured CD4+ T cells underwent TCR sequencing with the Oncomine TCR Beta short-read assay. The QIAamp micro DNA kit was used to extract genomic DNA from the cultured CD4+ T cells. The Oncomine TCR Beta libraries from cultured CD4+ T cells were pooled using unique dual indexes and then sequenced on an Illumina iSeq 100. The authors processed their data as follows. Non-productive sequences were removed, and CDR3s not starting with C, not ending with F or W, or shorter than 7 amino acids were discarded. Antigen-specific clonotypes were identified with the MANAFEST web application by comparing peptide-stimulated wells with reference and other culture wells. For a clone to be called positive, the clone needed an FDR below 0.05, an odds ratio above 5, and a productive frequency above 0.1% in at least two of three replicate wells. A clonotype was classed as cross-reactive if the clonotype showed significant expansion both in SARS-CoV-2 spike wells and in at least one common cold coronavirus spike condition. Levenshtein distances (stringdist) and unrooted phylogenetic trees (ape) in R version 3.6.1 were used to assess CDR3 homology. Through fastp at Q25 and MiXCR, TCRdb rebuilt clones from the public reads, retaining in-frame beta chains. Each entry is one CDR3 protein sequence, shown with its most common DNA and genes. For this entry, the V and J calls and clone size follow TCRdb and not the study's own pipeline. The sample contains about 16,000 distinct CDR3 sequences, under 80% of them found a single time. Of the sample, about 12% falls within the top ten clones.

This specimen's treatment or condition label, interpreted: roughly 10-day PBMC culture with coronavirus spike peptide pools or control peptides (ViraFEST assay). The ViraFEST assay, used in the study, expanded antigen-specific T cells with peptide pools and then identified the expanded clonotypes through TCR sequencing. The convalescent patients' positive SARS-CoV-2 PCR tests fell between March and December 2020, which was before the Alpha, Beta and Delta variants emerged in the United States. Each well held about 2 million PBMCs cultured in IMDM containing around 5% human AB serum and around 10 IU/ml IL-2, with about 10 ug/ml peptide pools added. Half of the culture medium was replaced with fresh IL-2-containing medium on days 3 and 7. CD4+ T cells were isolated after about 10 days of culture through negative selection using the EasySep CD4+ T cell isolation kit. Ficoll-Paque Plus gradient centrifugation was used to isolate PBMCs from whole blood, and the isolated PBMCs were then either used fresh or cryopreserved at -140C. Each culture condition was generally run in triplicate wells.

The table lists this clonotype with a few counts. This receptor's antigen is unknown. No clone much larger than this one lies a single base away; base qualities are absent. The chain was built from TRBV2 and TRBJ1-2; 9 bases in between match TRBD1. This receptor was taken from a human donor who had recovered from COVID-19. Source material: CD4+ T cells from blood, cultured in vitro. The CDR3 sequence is CASGDRENYGYTF. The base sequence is TGTGCCAGTGGGGACAGGGAGAACTATGGCTACACCTTC.